The text below deals with one TCR beta chain. Its antigen remains undetermined. No much larger clone exists at a distance of one base, and base qualities are not known. This entry is derived from a study of cytomegalovirus exposure and HLA in healthy donors (dated by TCRdb to between 2016 and 2019). Study-level background: According to an earlier analysis of 587 of the donors, about 190 million T cells yielded over 90 million unique TCR beta sequences and 276 Gb of sequence data. About 300 gigabases of sequencing data and 80 million or so unique TCR sequences were included in an early release covering about 700 HLA-typed donors. Among the roughly 400 genotyped donors, around 81% belonged to the genetic ancestry cluster associated with self-reported Caucasian donors. The study was designed to test whether signatures of past pathogen exposure could be identified by cataloging public T cell receptors. The study used immunosequencing to profile the T cell repertoires of approximately 650 subjects and linked those repertoires to cytomegalovirus serostatus. In addition to the first cohort of approximately 670 subjects, a separate validation cohort of over 90 different subjects was used. The study combined high-throughput TCR immunosequencing, statistical association of individual TCRs with disease status, and machine learning to predict cytomegalovirus infection status. To study patterns of TCR occurrence, a later analysis re-analyzed previously published TCR beta repertoires from 500 to 850 donors and added high-resolution HLA genotyping. Rather than using new phenotypic data, the later analysis identified candidate immune exposures from TCR beta sequences and from how often those sequences occurred across donors. An earlier analysis of 587 of the donors used high-throughput TCR beta sequencing to judge whether each TCR beta V gene segment behaved as functional or pseudogenic. Alongside the repertoire data, information on donor age, sex, ethnicity and CMV serostatus was compiled. A later genetic analysis took genome-wide SNP genotypes for about three fifths of the 666 donors and used that subset as a discovery cohort. Every discovery cohort repertoire had been produced on one sequencing platform. HLA typing included class I and class II loci at four-digit resolution. The number of donors typed differed by locus, with about 629-640 for A, B, C, DRB1 and DQB1, 522 for DQA1, approximately 570 for DPA1, and some 470 for DPB1. Five DR-DQ haplotypes were treated as single units for association and clustering because of strong linkage in the cohort. Among about 400 genotyped donors of the cohort, an average of approximately 240,000 unique TCR beta nucleotide sequences was sequenced per donor, of which about 18% were non-productive.

V sheds 7 bases and J sheds 2 bases, leaving 18 bases between their ends. The CDR3, cysteine through phenylalanine, is 15 amino acids long. Just the 45-base CDR3 DNA is kept, in frame starting at base 1. Based on the germline V gene, the CDR1 and CDR2 sequences are MNHNS and SASEGT. Library preparation used the immunoSEQ multiplex PCR assay. For the multiplex PCR, a mixture combining 60 forward primers for TCR Vbeta segments and 13 reverse primers for TCR Jbeta segments was used. The CDR3 region of rearranged TCR beta genes was amplified from genomic DNA with a multiplex PCR assay. Amplified TCR beta libraries were sequenced as 87-base-pair reads on the Illumina HiSeq System. The paper's processing steps were these. In a later analysis, tens of millions of unique TCR beta chains were counted across the roughly 670 repertoires, and around 10 million of these chains were shared by at least two donors. A nearest-neighbor algorithm error-corrected the raw reads and collapsed the reads into unique sequences, merging closely related sequences to remove PCR and sequencing errors. To assign V, D and J gene segments, CDR3 sequences were aligned to IMGT reference sequences. For a sequence to be retained, at least a six-nucleotide match to both a V gene segment and a J gene segment was required. Rearrangements were classified as productive when the CDR3 lacked stop codons and remained in frame with V and J, and all other rearrangements were classified as non-productive. CDR3 was defined according to IMGT convention as the region running from the second conserved V-encoded cysteine to the conserved J-encoded phenylalanine. The earlier analysis of approximately 500 of the donors excluded sequences that lacked an unambiguous match to a single V gene segment. In an earlier analysis of approximately 500 of the donors, a V segment was called functional when productive rearrangements were above 56.7%, and segregating when the standard deviation between donors exceeded 5%. To diagnose cytomegalovirus status from the catalog of TCR beta chain sequences, a statistical classification framework was built. In a later analysis, V and J genes were assigned by comparing TCR nucleotide sequences against IMGT/GENE-DB human TR gene sequences. Using the TCRdist pipeline, a later analysis assigned CDR3 sequences along with most-parsimonious VDJ recombination scenarios. In a later analysis, every TCR beta chain was defined by the combination of its CDR3 amino acid sequence and its V-gene family, and reads without a unique V-gene family were dropped. A later analysis removed 500 to 600 highly shared, low-generation-probability nucleotide sequences to deal with suspected cross-contamination and a sequencing artifact. In a later analysis, a clonal expansion index was calculated for each public chain from normalized within-repertoire ranks of inferred template counts. A later analysis computed generation probabilities with a VDJ recombination model fitted to out-of-frame rearrangements, and checked the results against IGoR. A later analysis scored TCR-TCR, TCR-HLA and TCR-CMV co-occurrence with hypergeometric tests, applying a repertoire-size bias correction to TCR pairs. To estimate false discovery rates, a later analysis permuted the HLA or CMV assignments 20 times. A later analysis grouped co-occurring TCRs with DBSCAN, adding TCRdist sequence similarity when clustering within HLA-allele-positive subsets. Co-occurrence clustering excluded repertoires with fewer than 30,000 or more than 120,000 public chains, plus five with anomalous nucleotide sharing. Here the immuneACCESS table is served through TCRdb, limited to in-frame sequences with V and J called. Missing clones are a known gap in these copies; in checked studies unresolved V genes cover under half, and the rest lacks a known reason. That table is the source of V, J and clone size, and D and trimming were worked out from the DNA. The table for this sample lists 210,000 or so clones; roughly 85% of them were counted only once. The top ten hold around 1.8% of the sample.

Paper-wide results and their limitations: A cluster of highly shared sequence variants was judged likely to represent a technical artifact of the sequencing pipeline. The earlier analysis of about 600 of the donors excluded 15 to 20 rarely observed V segments, including chromosome 9 orphons, because counts were too low. Most TCR sequences were seen in very few donors, while some public TCRs were found in many individuals. A later analysis associated approximately 17,000 TCR beta sequences with specific HLA alleles at a false discovery rate of 0.05. A further reported finding was that TCR beta sequences accurately predicted the HLA-A and HLA-B alleles for most subjects in the first cohort. In a later genetic analysis, fewer N-insertions in productive TCRs were reported among donors in an Asian-associated ancestry cluster than the approximately 670-donor mean. According to a later analysis, most CMV-associated TCR beta chains appeared to be HLA-restricted, and the HLA associations seemed to be driven largely by CMV exposure. Strong co-occurrence of HLA alleles, especially DR and DQ, made assigning TCR associations to individual alleles difficult. Some IMGT-functional V segments, including TRBV6-2 and TRBV6-3, could not be told apart with the 87-base-pair reads, so those segments were excluded. A total of some 180 TCR beta chains were listed by the study as associated with cytomegalovirus. In a later analysis, TCR association rates were found to vary across HLA loci, with the most associated TCRs seen for DRB1 alleles and the fewest for HLA-C alleles. Correlated functional status among segregating V segments might be attributable to linkage disequilibrium, but an unknown experimental factor could not be ruled out. Sequencing depth was assumed to be roughly uniform across donors in the presence/absence analyses, though that assumption may not hold. Because HLA typing was missing for some donors at each locus, association tests included only the typed subset. For the cohort, immune exposure information was limited to CMV serostatus. An earlier analysis of approximately 530 of the donors showed that most TCR beta V segments appeared in productive rearrangements either about 87% or about 30% of the time, which broadly matched IMGT annotations. Cytomegalovirus status was reported to be diagnosed by the classifier with high specificity and sensitivity in both the original and validation cohorts. In a later analysis, HLA-associated TCR beta chains were found to be more clonally expanded and to have lower generation probabilities than equally common non-associated chains. In vitro tests confirmed that three of the cytomegalovirus-associated TCR beta chains recognize cytomegalovirus antigens. An association between a missense DCLRE1C variant and V-gene and J-gene trimming of TCR beta chains was found in a later genetic analysis and replicated in an independent cohort. The authors suggested that the approach could potentially be extended to other disease states and immunological phenotypes. Only TCR beta chains were sequenced in this cohort, and the absence of alpha or paired-chain data limited detectable features. According to a later analysis, parvovirus B19, influenza, CMV and Epstein-Barr virus appeared linked to several top co-occurrence clusters.

The cohort comprised several hundred healthy bone marrow donors. At the time of sampling, every cohort member was nominally healthy, though immune exposures that went unrecorded were likely present. The donor tested CMV seronegative, placing the donor among the roughly 340 seronegative members of the cohort. A peripheral blood sample was collected from each donor, and TCR beta sequencing was performed on peripheral blood mononuclear cells. The Qiagen DNeasy Blood Extraction Kit was used to extract genomic DNA from the blood cell samples. Sequencing was performed on PBMCs. Recombination connected TRBV6-1 to TRBJ2-7, with a weak D call of TRBD2 (6 bases match). This TCR came from a young man in good health and CMV-seronegative. Here is the DNA: TGTGCCAGCACCTTACGCGGGATGGTTGCCTACGAGCAGTACTTC. The resulting protein is CASTLRGMVAYEQYF.